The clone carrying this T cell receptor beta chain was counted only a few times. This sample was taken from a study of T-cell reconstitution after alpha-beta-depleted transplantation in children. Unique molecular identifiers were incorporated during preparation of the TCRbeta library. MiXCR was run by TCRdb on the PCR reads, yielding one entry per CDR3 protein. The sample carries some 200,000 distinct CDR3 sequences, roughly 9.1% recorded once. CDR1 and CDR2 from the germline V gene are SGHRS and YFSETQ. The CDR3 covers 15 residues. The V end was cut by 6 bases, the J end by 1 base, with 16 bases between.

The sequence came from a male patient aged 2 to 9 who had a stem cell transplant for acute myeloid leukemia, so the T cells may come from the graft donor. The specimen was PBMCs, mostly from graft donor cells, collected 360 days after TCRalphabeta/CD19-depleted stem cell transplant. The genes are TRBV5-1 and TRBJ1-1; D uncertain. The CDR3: CASNLRPSPNTEAFF. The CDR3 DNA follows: TGCGCCAGCAACCTGAGACCCTCGCCGAACACTGAAGCTTTCTTT.